This TCR beta chain was captured in a study of T cells in Graves' hyperthyroidism and ophthalmopathy (dated by TCRdb to about 2019). Describing the broader study: Peripheral blood samples were taken at initial diagnosis, before any treatment was given. The paper reports TCR Vbeta CDR3 sequencing of some 140 peripheral blood samples: fewer than 50 ophthalmopathy, under 80 hyperthyroidism and approximately 17 progressor patients. The roughly 90 discovery patients were divided at random into training and test sets in a 7:3 ratio. To identify distinguishing TCR V-J signatures, a discovery cohort of 100 or so patients was used, comprising 43 with Graves' ophthalmopathy and 57 with stable Graves' hyperthyroidism. After sampling, hyperthyroidism patients received methimazole starting at 30 mg daily, and ophthalmopathy patients received high-dose intravenous methylprednisolone. The study also compared thyroid tissue and blood T-cell repertoires from several Graves' hyperthyroidism patients. An independent validation cohort of about 20 hyperthyroidism patients and about 16 patients who later progressed to ophthalmopathy tested prospective prediction of ophthalmopathy. On the study overall, not on this receptor specifically: During validation, the model predicted progression to ophthalmopathy a median of roughly 7.1 months ahead of onset, with around 71% sensitivity and around 73% specificity. No statistical method was used to fix the sample size in advance, and group allocation was not hidden from the investigators. A model built on a 13 V-J signature distinguished ophthalmopathy from stable hyperthyroidism, reaching 87.88% sensitivity and around 81% specificity in cross-validation and 80%/75% in testing. Most expanded thyroid clonotypes (frequency above 0.001) were also found in blood, which suggests that blood repertoires may mirror thyroid immune responses.

There are many counts of this clonotype. The target of this receptor is not known. There are no base qualities to consult, and no much larger clone falls within one base. Hyperthyroidism patients were newly diagnosed, with disease duration under 2 months, and aged 18 to 65 years. The study excluded patients with uncontrolled infections, other autoimmune diseases, pregnancy or lactation. Clinical symptoms, serum thyroxine and TRAb, thyroid ultrasound, and orbital computed tomography formed the basis for the diagnoses. Blood from progressor patients was collected at the time of first diagnosis with hyperthyroidism, before any ophthalmopathy symptoms had appeared. PBMCs were separated from roughly 10 ml of fresh peripheral blood using Ficoll-Paque density gradient centrifugation. Patients classed as progressors first received a Graves' hyperthyroidism diagnosis and then went on to develop ophthalmopathy during follow-up. Total RNA was extracted using Trizol reagent, and RNA quality was assessed on an Agilent 2100 Bioanalyzer.

TCR beta CDR3 regions were amplified from RNA transcripts. A first-round RT-PCR of the TCR CDR3 used the HTBI primer set with the Qiagen OneStep RT-PCR kit. The libraries were constructed in a second round of multiplex PCR and then size-selected and purified. The libraries were sequenced on an Illumina HiSeq2000 using paired-end 100 bp reads. Per the source publication's procedure: SOAPnuke was used to process the raw data, throwing out any read that contained adapters or uncalled bases, had a mean Phred below 15, or lacked an exact constant-primer or identifier match. COPE v1.2.5 was used to merge the high-quality paired reads, and each unique nucleotide sequence was defined as a clonotype. Clonotypes were aligned to IMGT TRBV, TRBD and TRBJ reference segments using MiTCR v1.1. The analysis was restricted to V-J combinations with a frequency above 0.0001, which together covered 99.2% of the repertoires. The TCS score was defined as F50 (clonal expansion) divided by E x V (chaos), with BLOSUM62-based TCRdist calculated between CDR3 peptides within each V-J. Welch's t-statistics and random forest reduced 514 V-J features to about 12, which were used in a naive Bayes classifier (R e1071). The public reads were reprocessed in TCRdb via fastp at Q25 and MiXCR, keeping in-frame beta chains. Merged by CDR3 protein, the rows form single entries marked with the most common genes and DNA. These V and J calls are TCRdb output, not the study's own analysis. The sample has approximately 600,000 distinct CDR3 sequences on record, approximately 15% of them singletons. Of the sample, under 7% is held by the ten largest clones.

The CDR3 has 15 amino acids, counting the end cysteine and phenylalanine. Only the CDR3 DNA stays, 45 bases, in frame from base 1. Clipping removes 4 bases from V and 4 bases from J, with 10 as the unmatched junction base count. Via the germline V gene, CDR1 is SGHTA and CDR2 FQGNSA. The source of this sequence is a woman aged 25 to 39 with Graves' hyperthyroidism that later progressed to Graves' ophthalmopathy. The V and J segments used are TRBV7-2 and TRBJ2-7; TRBD1 lines up with 7 middle nucleotides. Material: blood. The DNA is TGTGCCAGCAGCTGGGCCGGGACAGACGGGTACGAGCAGTACTTC. Translated, it gives CASSWAGTDGYEQYF.